This T cell receptor (beta chain) emerged from a study of cytomegalovirus exposure and HLA in healthy donors. Notes on the study in general: Analysis was carried out at a later point, and it linked a missense DCLRE1C variant to TCR beta V- and J-gene trimming.

Concerning this clone: Its antigen is unknown.

The CDR3 has 18 residues. Germline V CDR1 and CDR2: SNHLY, FYNNEI. V lost 6 bases, J lost 0 bases, and 21 bases lay in between. PCR employed 60 Vbeta and 13 Jbeta primers. The protocol was immunoSEQ multiplex PCR, while the TCRdb copy is restricted to in-frame clones and leaves out a portion. The sample has under 300,000 clones; about 86% are singletons. The gene calls are TRBV2 and TRBJ2-1, with D perhaps TRBD1 (6 bases). The sequencing input was PBMCs. The clonotype comes from a woman in her fifties or sixties in good health and CMV-seropositive. The CDR3, as DNA: TGTGCCAGCAGAGGGAGTACAGGGCACCCGAGCTCCTACAATGAGCAGTTCTTC. It encodes CASRGSTGHPSSYNEQFF.